This T cell receptor (beta chain) stems from a study of metastatic and nonmetastatic thyroid tumors. For the study at large: The study looked at repertoires side by side in blood and in tumor or nodule tissue from malignant and benign thyroid patients. Study outcomes and limitations: It was reportedly found that TCR beta diversity was significantly higher in malignant thyroid tumors than in benign nodules, a difference seen in both blood and tumor samples.

The CDR3 has 16 residues if both end residues are counted. Looked up from germline, CDR1 is SGHAT and CDR2 is FQNNGV. With regard to this clone: What it binds is not known. Because the CDR3's place on the DNA is in doubt, the DNA is left out and the CDR3 is given as listed by TCRdb.

Patients were all untreated before their thyroid surgery. TCRdb called clones again from the PCR reads with MiXCR. The sample carries 75,000 to 100,000 clones, about 13% recorded once. The sequencing input was blood. This sequence was found in a female donor with papillary thyroid cancer or a benign thyroid nodule (not recorded which). Some clones in this sample may be carry-over from other donors' samples. The chain uses TRBV11-2 and TRBJ1-1. The CDR3 region is CASSLYFGERGTEAFF.